The present TCR beta chain was sequenced within a study of cytomegalovirus exposure and HLA in healthy donors. Whole-study results and caveats: Compared with the roughly 700-donor mean, an Asian-associated ancestry cluster reportedly had fewer N-insertions, according to a later analysis. The authors considered a cluster of highly shared sequence variants likely to be a sequencing artifact. Later genetic work tied a missense DCLRE1C variant to beta-chain V and J trimming.

Amplification used 60 Vbeta primers and 13 Jbeta primers. Repertoires were generated with immunoSEQ multiplex PCR, while TCRdb's copy carries only in-frame clones and drops some. Seen here are about 96,000 clones, over 75% observed once, and the top ten hold around 7.3%. With respect to this clone: Its antigen is not identified.

Sequencing was carried out using PBMCs. The source of this sequence is a man aged 50 to 59 in good health and CMV-seropositive.

Here the CDR3 DNA reads TGTGCCACCAGCGAAGGGACAGGGGGGACAGATACGCAGTATTTT. Amino acids: CATSEGTGGTDTQYF. V usage is TRBV15 and J usage is TRBJ2-3; 11 nucleotides match TRBD1. V was clipped by 5 bases and J by 3 bases; unmatched bases: 4. This CDR3 comprises 15 residues. Looked up from germline, CDR1 is LNHNV and CDR2 is YYDKDF (reference sequence).